This TCR beta chain was obtained from a study of Tregs in tolerant kidney transplant recipients. Study outcomes and limitations: Expanding Tregs on activated donor B cells appeared to best identify donor-specific TCRbeta clones.

Mixed chimerism was transient after nonmyeloablative marrow transplants from related graft donors. CD4+CD25+CD127- Tregs, CD4+CD25- non-Tregs, CD4 and CD8 cells were sorted. Produced via immunoSEQ multiplex PCR; TCRdb's table is partial and in-frame only. The table includes roughly 86,000 clones, 93% detected once. Trimming at V came to 3 bases and at J to 6 bases, leaving 10 bases not matched to a gene. CDR3 length: 16 amino acids. Germline-derived CDR1 and CDR2 are LNHDA and SQIVND (reference sequence). With respect to this clone: What it recognizes is unknown.

The specimen comprised CD4+ T cells from blood (PBMCs), sampled 12 months after the transplant. The TCR comes from a human patient who received a combined kidney and bone marrow transplant. A share of the T cells may be of graft donor origin. The V and J genes are TRBV19 and TRBJ1-5; 8 nucleotides align to TRBD1. CDR3 sequence reads: CASSIGRQGFRQPQHF. DNA of the CDR3: TGTGCCAGTAGTATTGGGAGACAGGGGTTCCGTCAGCCCCAGCATTTT. Full variable domain (rest looked up from reference TRBV19 and TRBJ1-5): DGGITQSPKYLFRKEGQNVTLSCEQNLNHDAMYWYRQDPGQGLRLIYYSQIVNDFQKGDIAEGYSVSREKKESFPLTVTSAQKNPTAFYLCASSIGRQGFRQPQHFGDGTRLSIL.